Listed here are 9 T cell receptor beta chains from one sample, sequenced in a study of T cells after yellow fever vaccination. TCRdb analysed the 5' RACE reads with MiXCR anew, one entry per CDR3 protein. Of more than 350,000 distinct CDR3 sequences in the sample, 11% were seen once. This specimen was PBMCs, taken on the day of the first yellow fever vaccination. Source of these receptors: a man aged 18 to 29 who received the YFV17D yellow fever vaccine.

The V call is TRBV7-9, the J call TRBJ2-3; D is perhaps TRBD1 or TRBD2 (5 bases each). This CDR3 is 15 amino acids long. The germline V gene has CDR1 SEHNR and CDR2 FQNEAQ (reference sequence). Trimming removed 5 bases from V and 0 bases from J, with 12 bases in between. The CDR3 nucleotides read TGTGCCAGCAGCCGAGGGGTTACTAGCACAGATACGCAGTATTTT. It yields the protein CASSRGVTSTDTQYF.

V gene TRBV11-1 combines with J gene TRBJ2-5, with 7 bases fitting TRBD1. Germline CDR1 SGHAT, CDR2 FQDESV (reference sequence). J lost 5 bases, V lost 7 bases, and 7 bases had no gene match. This CDR3 contains 13 residues. The CDR3 is CASTVNRGETQYF. The CDR3 DNA sequence: TGTGCCAGCACTGTGAACAGGGGTGAGACCCAGTACTTC. The full variable domain, completed using reference TRBV11-1 and TRBJ2-5, is EAEVAQSPRYKITEKSQAVAFWCDPISGHATLYWYRQILGQGPELLVQFQDESVVDDSQLPKDRFSAERLKGVDSTLKIQPAELGDSAMYLCASTVNRGETQYFGPGTRLLVL.

Concerning this clonotype: This could be a read error, since a much larger clone is one nucleotide away. The chain uses TRBV2 and TRBJ2-7; D unresolved. The CDR3 has 11 amino acids. Trimming cost V 4 bases and J 2 bases, with 3 bases left between them. Germline lookup yields CDR1 SNHLY and CDR2 FYNNEI. CDR3 residues: CASSAPYEQYF. The DNA of the CDR3 is TGTGCCAGCAGTGCCCCCTACGAGCAGTACTTC.

This clonotype was detected a few times. The rearrangement uses TRBV14 and TRBJ2-5; D is ambiguous. The CDR3 totals 16 residues. The germline gives CDR1 SGHDN, CDR2 FVKESK. V lost 4 bases to trimming and J lost 5 bases, with 20 bases between them. DNA for the CDR3: TGTGCCAGCAGCCTAAGGATAACCTCTCGTGCGGAGACCCAGTACTTC. This gives the protein CASSLRITSRAETQYF.

The chain carries TRBV7-6 and TRBJ2-7; D perhaps matches TRBD1 (6 bases). The length of the CDR3 is 14 residues. V gave up 5 bases and J gave up 5 bases, with 16 bases separating them. Germline values: CDR1 SGHVS, CDR2 FNYEAQ. CDR3 in DNA: TGTGCCAGCAGCACCACGACAGGCCCCCACGAGCAGTACTTC. This codes for CASSTTTGPHEQYF.

This clonotype appeared a few times. V is TRBV27 and J is TRBJ1-1; D is unclear. The CDR3 sequence is 16 residues long. V shed 7 bases and J shed 0 bases, with 18 bases lying between them. In germline, CDR1 is MNHEY, CDR2 SMNVEV (reference sequence). The CDR3 sequence: CASIKVRGQMNTEAFF. The CDR3 DNA reads as TGTGCCAGCATAAAGGTTCGAGGGCAGATGAACACTGAAGCTTTCTTT.

This clonotype was recorded a few times. The rearrangement links TRBV11-1 to TRBJ2-5; perhaps TRBD2 as D (7 bases). CDR3 size: 18 residues. V was trimmed by 5 bases and J by 1 base, leaving 23 bases between them. Germline values: CDR1 SGHAT, CDR2 FQDESV (reference sequence). The CDR3 spells CASSRRPSGDIFQETQYF. DNA of the CDR3: TGTGCCAGCAGCCGTCGTCCCAGCGGGGACATCTTCCAAGAGACCCAGTACTTC.

The chain employs TRBV15 and TRBJ2-7; 12 positions agree with TRBD2. Trimming cost V 9 bases and J 4 bases; bases outside gene matches: 10. The V gene's germline CDR1 is LNHNV and CDR2 YYDKDF (reference sequence). The CDR3 sequence is 15 residues long. CDR3 residues: CATLGTSGPGYEQYF. The DNA for the CDR3 is TGTGCCACATTAGGGACTAGCGGGCCCGGATACGAGCAGTACTTC.

The rearrangement uses TRBV4-3 and TRBJ2-3; 7 bases fit TRBD1. CDR3 length: 16 residues. Germline values: CDR1 LGHNA, CDR2 YSLEER. V lost 3 bases, J lost 2 bases, and 8 bases stayed unmatched. Written as DNA, the CDR3 is TGCGCCAGCAGCCAGGGACGGGACAGTTCCACAGATACGCAGTATTTT. Its protein product is CASSQGRDSSTDTQYF.